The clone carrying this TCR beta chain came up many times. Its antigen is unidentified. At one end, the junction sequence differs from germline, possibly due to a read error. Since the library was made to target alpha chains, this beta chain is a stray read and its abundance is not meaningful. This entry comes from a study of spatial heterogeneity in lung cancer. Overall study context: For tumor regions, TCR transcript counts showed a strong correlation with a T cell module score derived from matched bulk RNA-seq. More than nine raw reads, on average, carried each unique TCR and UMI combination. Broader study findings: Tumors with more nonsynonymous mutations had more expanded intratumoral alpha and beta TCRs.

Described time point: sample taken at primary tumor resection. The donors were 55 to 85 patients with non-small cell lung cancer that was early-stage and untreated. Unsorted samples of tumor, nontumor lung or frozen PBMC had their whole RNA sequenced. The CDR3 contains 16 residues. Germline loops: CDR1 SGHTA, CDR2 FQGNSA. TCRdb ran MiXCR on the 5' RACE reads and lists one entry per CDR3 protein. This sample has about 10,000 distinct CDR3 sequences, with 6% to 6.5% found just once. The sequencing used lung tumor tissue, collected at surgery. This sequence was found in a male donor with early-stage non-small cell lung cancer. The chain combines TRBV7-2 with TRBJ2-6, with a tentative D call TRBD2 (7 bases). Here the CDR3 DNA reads TGTGCCAGCAGCTTAGCGCTAGGGAGGGGGGCCAACGCCCTGACTTTC. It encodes CASSLALGRGANALTF. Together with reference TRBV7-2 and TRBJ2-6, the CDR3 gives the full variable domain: GAGVSQSPSNKVTEKGKDVELRCDPISGHTALYWYRQSLGQGLEFLIYFQGNSAPDKSGLPSDRFSAERTGGSVSTLTIQRTQQEDSAVYLCASSLALGRGANALTFGAGSRLTVL.